Listed here are 17 T cell receptor beta chains from one sample, sequenced in a study of cytomegalovirus exposure and HLA in healthy donors. In the PCR, 60 Vbeta and 13 Jbeta primers were used. The table came from immunoSEQ multiplex PCR; TCRdb's copy has only in-frame clones and leaves some out. Of 170,000 or so clones in the sample, about four fifths are singletons; the top ten hold 1%. Sequenced: PBMCs. The receptors originated from a woman in her forties or fifties in good health and CMV-seropositive.

The chain combines TRBV30 with TRBJ2-5, with 11 bases that match TRBD1. Matching the DNA end better, TRBJ2-7 makes the J call doubtful. The germline V gene has CDR1 GTSNPN and CDR2 SVGIG (reference sequence). There are 15 residues in the CDR3. The CDR3 reads CAWSAGTGGNYEQYF. In nucleotides, the CDR3 is TGTGCCTGGAGTGCCGGGACAGGGGGAAACTACGAGCAGTACTTC.

The chain has TRBV6-1 and TRBJ1-3, with 10 positions matching TRBD1. The ends lost 5 bases at V and 0 bases at J; junction bases unmatched: 7. CDR3 length equals 17 residues. Germline lookup yields CDR1 MNHNS and CDR2 SASEGT. The CDR3 reads CASSKGTGAVSGNTIYF. As DNA, the CDR3 is TGTGCCAGCAGTAAAGGGACAGGGGCCGTCTCTGGAAACACCATATATTTT.

This chain joins TRBV25-1 and TRBJ2-5, with 13 bases that match TRBD2. The J segment lost 2 bases and the V segment lost 1 base, leaving 1 base of the junction unmatched. Germline V lookup: CDR1 MGHDK, CDR2 SYGVNS. The CDR3 is 16 residues long. CDR3 bases: TGTGCCAGCAGTGAATCGACTAGCGGGAGGCAAGAGACCCAGTACTTC. Amino acid sequence: CASSESTSGRQETQYF.

The chain is built from TRBV18 and TRBJ2-5, with 7 positions matching TRBD1. Per germline, CDR1 KGHSH and CDR2 LQKENI. V shed 4 bases, J shed 1 base, and the junction held 3 bases outside the gene matches. The CDR3 totals 14 residues. The CDR3 DNA is TGTGCCAGCTCACGGACAGGCGTCCAAGAGACCCAGTACTTC. Translated: CASSRTGVQETQYF.

The V call is TRBV6-6, the J call TRBJ1-3, with no clear D. The germline gives CDR1 MNHNY, CDR2 SVGAGI (reference sequence). Trimming took off 0 bases at V and 3 bases at J, with 9 bases between the two ends. There are 15 residues in the CDR3. For the CDR3, the DNA is TGTGCCAGCAGTTACTCAGCGGGGAATGGAAACACCATATATTTT. Its protein is CASSYSAGNGNTIYF.

This sequence joins TRBV9 and TRBJ2-7, with 8 bases matching TRBD2. The CDR3 spans 14 residues. In germline, CDR1 is SGDLS, CDR2 YYNGEE. Trimming cost V 4 bases and J 3 bases; bases outside gene matches: 6. The CDR3 loop is CASSSGTRNYEQYF. In nucleotides, the CDR3 is TGTGCCAGCAGCTCCGGGACTAGAAACTACGAGCAGTACTTC.

CDR3 nucleotide sequence: TGTGCCAGCAGCTTACGGATTGGGGGGGCCTACTATGGCTACACCTTC. Protein product: CASSLRIGGAYYGYTF. The chain couples TRBV7-2 to TRBJ1-2, with a tentative D call TRBD1 (6 bases). V gave up 2 bases and J gave up 3 bases, with 16 bases separating them. In germline, CDR1 is SGHTA, CDR2 FQGNSA. The CDR3 has 16 residues.

The chain carries TRBV29-1 and TRBJ1-2, with unresolved D. Germline loops: CDR1 SQVTM, CDR2 ANQGSEA. This CDR3 is 13 amino acids long. The germline V and J ends were trimmed by 3 bases and 8 bases, with 16 bases remaining between them. The CDR3 DNA follows: TGCAGCGTTGACACCGGACTCCGGGAGGGCTACACCTTC. Residues: CSVDTGLREGYTF. The full variable domain, in which reference TRBV29-1 and TRBJ1-2 provide the parts outside the CDR3, is SAVISQKPSRDICQRGTSLTIQCQVDSQVTMMFWYRQQPGQSLTLIATANQGSEATYESGFVIDKFPISRPNLTFSTLTVSNMSPEDSSIYLCSVDTGLREGYTFGSGTRLTVV.

The V and J genes are TRBV30 and TRBJ1-3; the match to TRBD1 covers 7 bases. V shed 4 bases, J shed 2 bases, and the junction held 11 bases outside the gene matches. The CDR3 spans 16 residues. Germline loops: CDR1 GTSNPN, CDR2 SVGIG (reference sequence). CDR3 in amino acids: CAWNQQTGKTGNTIYF. The CDR3 DNA follows: TGTGCCTGGAACCAACAGACAGGGAAGACTGGAAACACCATATATTTT.

This clone was counted a single time. CDR3 nucleotide sequence: TGCGCCAGCAGCCTGGACACTAATGGCTACACCTTC. The encoded protein is CASSLDTNGYTF. This chain links TRBV5-1 with TRBJ1-2, with D tentatively TRBD1 (5 bases). In germline, CDR1 is SGHRS, CDR2 YFSETQ. The CDR3 is 12 amino acids. Trimming removed 4 bases from V and 6 bases from J, with 10 bases in between. Full variable domain (missing parts from reference TRBV5-1 and TRBJ1-2): KAGVTQTPRYLIKTRGQQVTLSCSPISGHRSVSWYQQTPGQGLQFLFEYFSETQRNKGNFPGRFSGRQFSNSRSEMNVSTLELGDSALYLCASSLDTNGYTFGSGTRLTVV.

A few counts support this clone. The chain joins TRBV4-3 to TRBJ1-2, with no clear D. CDR1 is LGHNA, CDR2 YSLEER, per germline. CDR3 length: 13 amino acids. The V and J ends lost 1 base and 3 bases respectively, with 6 bases between them. CDR3: CASSQGRDYGYTF. CDR3 nucleotide sequence: TGCGCCAGCAGCCAAGGGAGGGACTATGGCTACACCTTC.

V is TRBV5-1 and J is TRBJ2-5, with 9 bases identical to TRBD2. Per the germline V gene, CDR1 is SGHRS and CDR2 is YFSETQ. Trimming removed 7 bases from V and 7 bases from J; junction bases left unmatched: 11. The CDR3 is made up of 14 amino acids. CDR3 coding DNA: TGCGCCAGCTCCACTGGGAGAGCGGGGGGGACCCAGTACTTC. Its translation is CASSTGRAGGTQYF.

The V and J genes are TRBV7-3 and TRBJ2-3, with D possibly TRBD2 on 6 matching bases. The V end was cut by 1 base, the J end by 5 bases, with 10 bases between. The CDR3 loop spans 14 amino acids. CDR1 and CDR2 (germline): SGHTA, FQGTGA. This CDR3 is CASSLMGLLDTQYF. DNA of the CDR3: TGTGCCAGCAGCTTAATGGGACTCTTAGATACGCAGTATTTT.

The J gene is TRBJ2-7, the V gene TRBV28, with D tentatively TRBD1 (5 bases). Between the trimmed V and J ends, which lost 2 bases and 2 bases, there was a span of 13 bases. CDR1 MDHEN and CDR2 SYDVKM come from the germline V gene. The CDR3 consists of 15 residues. CDR3 loop: CASSLIPQGPYEQYF. The CDR3 DNA sequence: TGTGCCAGCAGTTTAATCCCGCAGGGCCCCTACGAGCAGTACTTC.

This clone has only a few counts. The gene calls are TRBV5-4 and TRBJ1-3, with D perhaps TRBD1 (5 bases). Germline V gene data show CDR1 as SGHNT and CDR2 as YYREEE (reference sequence). The CDR3 is 16 amino acids. The V and J ends lost 2 bases and 2 bases respectively, with 14 bases between them. CDR3 loop: CASSLVQGGAGNTIYF. The CDR3 DNA follows: TGTGCCAGCAGCTTAGTTCAGGGAGGGGCTGGAAACACCATATATTTT.

The gene calls are TRBV23-1 and TRBJ2-7; D call uncertain. TRBV23-1 is filed as an ORF, its function uncertain. V shed 6 bases and J shed 5 bases, with 20 bases lying between them. The CDR3 has 15 residues. DNA for the CDR3: TGCGCCAGCAGCACCGCCCCCGGTGAACCCAACGAGCAGTACTTC. It codes for CASSTAPGEPNEQYF.

This chain connects TRBV4-1 to TRBJ2-1; D is perhaps TRBD2 (5 bases). This CDR3 has 14 amino acids. V was shortened by 4 bases and J by 5 bases, with 12 bases between the two germline ends. CDR1 MGHRA and CDR2 YSYEKL come from the germline V gene. DNA for the CDR3: TGCGCCAGCAGCCCGGGGAGCTACGACAATGAGCAGTTCTTC. Translated, it gives CASSPGSYDNEQFF.